These T cell receptor beta chains were read from a single sample in a study of blood T cell repertoires in COVID-19. TCRdb's table, derived via immunoSEQ multiplex PCR, lists solely in-frame clones and lacks some. This sample has about 330,000 clones, with around 87% found just once. Sequencing was performed on PBMCs or T cells enriched from blood (not recorded which). These receptors all stem from a young woman who had recovered from COVID-19. The CDR3 runs from the conserved cysteine through the conserved F or W. A D gene is named only where the DNA matches it firmly. Size tells how often a clone was seen (once, few, many) or the class of an expanded clone, and some rows leave it out.

TRBV5-4	few	TRBD2	TRBJ2-5	TGTGCCAGCAGCTTCACCCTAGCGGGGGAGCAAGAGACCCAGTACTTC	CASSFTLAGEQETQYF
TRBV24-1	NA	TRBD1	TRBJ1-1	TGTGCCACCAGTGATCGGCTGGGGACAGGCCGGACGATGACTGAAGCTTTCTTT	CATSDRLGTGRTMTEAFF
TRBV4-1	NA	TRBD2	TRBJ2-3	TGCGCCAGCAGCCTCATCAGCGGGGGTCACACAGATACGCAGTATTTT	CASSLISGGHTDTQYF
TRBV5-8	NA	NA	TRBJ1-3	TGTGCCAGCAGTCAACGGACGGGGTTGGGGACCATATATTTT	CASSQRTGLGTIYF
TRBV7-3	NA	NA	TRBJ1-1	TGTGCCAGCAGCTCAAATAACAATGCACAGACGGCTTTCTTT	CASSSNNNAQTAFF
TRBV18	NA	TRBD1	TRBJ1-3	TGTGCCAGCTCACCACAGGGGGCGATCTTGTCTGGAAACACCATATATTTT	CASSPQGAILSGNTIYF
TRBV3-1/TRBV3-2	NA	NA	TRBJ2-3	TGTGCCAGCAGCCAGGACGGGAATACGCAGTATTTT	CASSQDGNTQYF
TRBV11-2	NA	TRBD1	TRBJ2-5	TGTGCCAGCAGACGCAATTCCGGGACAGGGAGAGAGACCCAGTACTTC	CASRRNSGTGRETQYF
TRBV7-2	NA	TRBD1	TRBJ1-2	TGTGCCAGCAGCTTAGCGGGACAGGGAGTTAGCGATGGCTACACCTTC	CASSLAGQGVSDGYTF
TRBV7-9	NA	TRBD2	TRBJ2-1	TGTGCCAGCAGCGACGAACTAAGACTAGCCTCGAATGAGCAGTTCTTC	CASSDELRLASNEQFF
TRBV7-2	NA	NA	TRBJ1-2	TGTGCCAGCAGCCAGGACAGCGGTCGTGGCTACACCTTC	CASSQDSGRGYTF
TRBV7-9	NA	TRBD1	TRBJ1-1	TGTGCCAGCAGCCCAGGGGGCGGTCGAACTGAAGCTTTCTTT	CASSPGGGRTEAFF
TRBV4-3	NA	TRBD2	TRBJ2-3	TGCGCCAGCAGCCAAGGACTAGCGGGGGGGACTTACTCCACAGATACGCAGTATTTT	CASSQGLAGGTYSTDTQYF
TRBV5-8	NA	NA	TRBJ1-2	TGTGCCAGCAAGATGAAACCGGTGCCGGGCTACACCTTC	CASKMKPVPGYTF
TRBV5-6	NA	NA	TRBJ2-1	TGTGCCAGCAGCTTGGTCCGACTTCACGGGGAGCAGTTCTTC	CASSLVRLHGEQFF
TRBV5-4	NA	NA	TRBJ2-7	TGTGCCAGCAGCAAGGACAGATCCTCCTACGAGCAGTACTTC	CASSKDRSSYEQYF
TRBV2	NA	NA	TRBJ1-2	TGTGCCAGCACTTATTCGAGTCAGGATGGCTACACCTTC	CASTYSSQDGYTF
TRBV15	NA	NA	TRBJ1-4	TGTGCCACCAGCAGAGACCAGGGTAGTAATGAAAAACTGTTTTTT	CATSRDQGSNEKLFF
TRBV11-3	NA	TRBD1	TRBJ2-7	TGTGCCAGCAGCTTTGGACAGGGTCGTTACGAGCAGTACTTC	CASSFGQGRYEQYF
TRBV6-5	NA	NA	TRBJ2-7	TGTGCCAGCAGTTACCGGGTTTCCTACGAGCAGTACTTC	CASSYRVSYEQYF
TRBV13	NA	NA	TRBJ2-7	TGTGCCAGCAGCCCAGGGGCCTCGGGGGAGCAGTACTTC	CASSPGASGEQYF
TRBV9	NA	TRBD1	TRBJ1-6	TGTGCCAGCAGCAATGAAGGGACAGGGAATCCACCCCTCCACTTT	CASSNEGTGNPPLHF
TRBV27	NA	NA	TRBJ1-5	TGTGCCAGCAGAGAGGCGGGCAGAGATCATCAGCCCCAGCATTTT	CASREAGRDHQPQHF
TRBV29-1	NA	NA	TRBJ2-1	TGCAGCGGTAGCGCAGCTTACAATGAGCAGTTCTTC	CSGSAAYNEQFF
TRBV28	NA	TRBD1	TRBJ2-7	TGTGCCAGCAATCCGAAGACAGGGGGTAGCTACGAGCAGTACTTC	CASNPKTGGSYEQYF